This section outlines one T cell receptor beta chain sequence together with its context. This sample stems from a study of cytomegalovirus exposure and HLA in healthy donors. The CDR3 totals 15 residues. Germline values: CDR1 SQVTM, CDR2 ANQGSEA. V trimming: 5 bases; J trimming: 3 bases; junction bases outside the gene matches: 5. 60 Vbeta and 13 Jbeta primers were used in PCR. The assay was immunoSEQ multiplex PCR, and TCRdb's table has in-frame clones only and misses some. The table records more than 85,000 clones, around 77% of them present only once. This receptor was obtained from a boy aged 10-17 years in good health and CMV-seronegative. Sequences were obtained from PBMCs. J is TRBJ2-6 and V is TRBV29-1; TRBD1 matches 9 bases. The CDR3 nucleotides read TGCAGCGTTACAGGGGGCGCGGGTGGGGCCAACGTCCTGACTTTC. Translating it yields CSVTGGAGGANVLTF. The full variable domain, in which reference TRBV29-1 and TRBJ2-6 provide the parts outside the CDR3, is SAVISQKPSRDICQRGTSLTIQCQVDSQVTMMFWYRQQPGQSLTLIATANQGSEATYESGFVIDKFPISRPNLTFSTLTVSNMSPEDSSIYLCSVTGGAGGANVLTFGAGSRLTVL.